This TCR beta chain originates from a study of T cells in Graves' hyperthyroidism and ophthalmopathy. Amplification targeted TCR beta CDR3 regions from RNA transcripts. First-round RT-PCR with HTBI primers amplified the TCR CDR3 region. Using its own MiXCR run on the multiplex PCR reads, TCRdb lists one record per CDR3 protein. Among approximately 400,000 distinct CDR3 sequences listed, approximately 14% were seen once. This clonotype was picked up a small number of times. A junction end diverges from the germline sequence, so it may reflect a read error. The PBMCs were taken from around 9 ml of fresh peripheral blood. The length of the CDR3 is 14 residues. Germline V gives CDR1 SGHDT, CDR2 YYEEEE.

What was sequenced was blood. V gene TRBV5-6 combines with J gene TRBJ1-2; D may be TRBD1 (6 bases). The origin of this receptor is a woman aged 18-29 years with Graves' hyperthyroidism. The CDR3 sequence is CAGSRGTQKYGYTF. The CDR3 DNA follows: TGTGCCGGCAGCCGCGGGACACAGAAATATGGCTACACCTTC.